This record looks at one T cell receptor (beta chain) sequence and its context. Its antigen is still unknown. Sequencing used immunoSEQ multiplex PCR; TCRdb keeps in-frame clones, though not all of them. Found here are about 120,000 clones, about 93% of them singletons; the top ten hold approximately 0.15%. CDR3 length: 16 residues. In germline, CDR1 is MDHEN, CDR2 SYDVKM. With 3 bases clipped from V and 4 bases from J, the junction kept 7 bases outside the gene matches. Autoimmune disease history or systemic immunosuppression meant exclusion. The sample comes from a study of OX40 agonist ivuxolimab in advanced cancers. Study-wide results and limits: Determination of antigen specificity was not performed for the expanded peripheral T cells. Averaging showed that CD8+ T cells had more expanded clones than CD4+ did. Some nonresponders additionally presented with little normalized T-cell clonal expansion.

The sequenced sample was CD4+ or CD8+ T cells sorted from blood, obtained in a trial of the OX40 agonist ivuxolimab. V is TRBV28 and J is TRBJ2-3; TRBD2 matches at 10 bases. The receptor was derived from an adult with an advanced solid tumor such as melanoma, head and neck, liver or kidney cancer. CDR3 sequence reads: CASSFLLAGWPDTQYF. The CDR3 DNA sequence: TGTGCCAGCAGTTTCCTACTAGCGGGGTGGCCAGATACGCAGTATTTT.